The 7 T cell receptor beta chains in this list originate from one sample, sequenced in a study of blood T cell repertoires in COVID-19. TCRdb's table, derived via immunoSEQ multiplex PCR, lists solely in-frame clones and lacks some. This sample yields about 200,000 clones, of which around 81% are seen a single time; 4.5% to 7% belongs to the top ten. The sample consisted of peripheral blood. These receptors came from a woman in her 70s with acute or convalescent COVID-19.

The CDR3, as DNA: TGTGCCAGCTCAGCCGCAGGGGTGGGAACTGAAGCTTTCTTT. This translates into CASSAAGVGTEAFF. The J gene is TRBJ1-1, the V gene TRBV18, with a possible D match to TRBD1 (6 bases). The CDR3 length is 14 residues. The V gene lost 5 bases and the J gene lost 5 bases, with 15 bases spanning the gap. CDR1 and CDR2 from the germline V gene are KGHSH and LQKENI.

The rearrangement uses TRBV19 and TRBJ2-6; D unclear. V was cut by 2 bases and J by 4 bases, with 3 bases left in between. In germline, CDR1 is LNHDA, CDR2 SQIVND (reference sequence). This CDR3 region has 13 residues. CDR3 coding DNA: TGTGCCAGTAGTATAACAGGGGCCAACGTCCTGACTTTC. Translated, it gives CASSITGANVLTF.

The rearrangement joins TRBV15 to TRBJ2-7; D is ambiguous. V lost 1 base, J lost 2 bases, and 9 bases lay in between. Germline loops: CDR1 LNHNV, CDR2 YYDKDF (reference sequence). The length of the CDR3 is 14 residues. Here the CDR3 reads CATSRGLLPYEQYF. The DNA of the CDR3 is TGTGCCACCAGCAGAGGTCTACTACCCTACGAGCAGTACTTC. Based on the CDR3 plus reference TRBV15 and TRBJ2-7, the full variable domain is DAMVIQNPRYQVTQFGKPVTLSCSQTLNHNVMYWYQQKSSQAPKLLFHYYDKDFNNEADTPDNFQSRRPNTSFCFLDIRSPGLGDTAMYLCATSRGLLPYEQYFGPGTRLTVT.

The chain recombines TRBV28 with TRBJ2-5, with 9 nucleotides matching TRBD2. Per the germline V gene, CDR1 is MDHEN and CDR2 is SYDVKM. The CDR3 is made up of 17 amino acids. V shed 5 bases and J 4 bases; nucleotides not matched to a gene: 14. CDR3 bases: TGTGCCAGCAGTCCCCATGTCGGCGGGAGGGCCTCAGAGACCCAGTACTTC. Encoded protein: CASSPHVGGRASETQYF.

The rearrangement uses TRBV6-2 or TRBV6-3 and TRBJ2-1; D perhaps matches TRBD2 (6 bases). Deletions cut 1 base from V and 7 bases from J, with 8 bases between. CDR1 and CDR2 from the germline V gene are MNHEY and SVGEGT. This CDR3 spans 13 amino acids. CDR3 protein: CASSYLTRNEQFF. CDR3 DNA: TGTGCCAGCAGTTACTTGACTAGAAATGAGCAGTTCTTC.

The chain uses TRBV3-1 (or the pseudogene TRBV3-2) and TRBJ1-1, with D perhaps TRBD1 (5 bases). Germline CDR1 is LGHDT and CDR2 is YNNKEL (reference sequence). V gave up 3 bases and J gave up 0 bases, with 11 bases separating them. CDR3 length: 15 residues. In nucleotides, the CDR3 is TGTGCCAGCAGCCATAGACAGCCTCTGAACACTGAAGCTTTCTTT. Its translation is CASSHRQPLNTEAFF.

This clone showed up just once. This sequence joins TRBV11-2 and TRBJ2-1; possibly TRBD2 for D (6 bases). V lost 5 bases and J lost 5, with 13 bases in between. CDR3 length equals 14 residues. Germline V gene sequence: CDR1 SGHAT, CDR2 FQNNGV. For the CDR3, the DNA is TGTGCCAGCAGCGGCCTGCTAGCGAACAATGAGCAGTTCTTC. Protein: CASSGLLANNEQFF.